Presented here are 6 T cell receptor beta chains from one specimen sequenced in a study of T cells after yellow fever vaccination. TCRdb passed the 5' RACE reads through MiXCR, listing each CDR3 protein once. The sample yields hundreds of thousands of distinct CDR3 sequences, roughly 14% seen once. Sequencing was performed on PBMCs, taken on the day of the yellow fever booster vaccination. The source is a man aged 25 to 40 who received the YFV17D yellow fever vaccine.

CDR3 sequence: CASSLEAGSASPLHF. CDR3 in DNA: TGTGCCAGCAGCTTAGAAGCAGGTTCGGCTTCACCCCTCCACTTT. The chain has TRBV11-2 and TRBJ1-6; D not resolved. The CDR3 totals 15 residues. CDR1 is SGHAT and CDR2 is FQNNGV in the germline V gene. V was trimmed by 0 bases and J by 9 bases, leaving 12 bases between them.

The chain combines TRBV18 with TRBJ1-4; 9 nucleotides agree with TRBD1. There are 15 residues in the CDR3. Germline values: CDR1 KGHSH, CDR2 LQKENI. With V trimmed by 1 base and J by 5 bases, 2 bases remained unmatched. CDR3 loop: CASSPLGQGNEKLFF. CDR3 bases: TGTGCCAGCTCACCACTTGGACAGGGGAATGAAAAACTGTTTTTT.

The J gene is TRBJ2-5, the V gene TRBV7-2, with TRBD2 identical over 7 bases. Germline V gene lookup returns CDR1 SGHTA and CDR2 FQGNSA. V gave up 3 bases and J gave up 4 bases; unmatched junction bases: 8. The CDR3 totals 15 residues. DNA for the CDR3: TGTGCCAGCAGCTTTGCGGGAGCCCTTCGAGAGACCCAGTACTTC. It yields the protein CASSFAGALRETQYF.

This clonotype occurred a few times. The chain recombines TRBV11-2 with TRBJ1-2; TRBD1 matches 9 bases. The junction had 7 bases not matched to a gene; V was cut back by 6 bases and J by 5 bases. Germline V lookup: CDR1 SGHAT, CDR2 FQNNGV. There are 14 residues in the CDR3. The CDR3 region is CASRPDRGLYGYTF. As DNA, the CDR3 is TGTGCCAGCAGGCCGGACAGGGGCCTGTATGGCTACACCTTC. Full variable domain (missing parts from reference TRBV11-2 and TRBJ1-2): EAGVAQSPRYKIIEKRQSVAFWCNPISGHATLYWYQQILGQGPKLLIQFQNNGVVDDSQLPKDRFSAERLKGVDSTLKIQPAKLEDSAVYLCASRPDRGLYGYTFGSGTRLTVV.

The sample holds a few counts of this clonotype. This chain joins TRBV18 and TRBJ1-5; D is ambiguous. The CDR3 length is 13 residues. V was clipped by 3 bases and J by 11 bases, with 14 bases between them. Germline-derived CDR1 and CDR2 are KGHSH and LQKENI. The CDR3 region has the DNA TGTGCCAGCTCACCTGACACCCTTATGGCCCAGCATTTT. Amino acids: CASSPDTLMAQHF.

The table lists this clonotype with a few counts. The chain recombines TRBV28 with TRBJ2-7; D might be TRBD1 (6 bases). V was trimmed by 1 base and J by 6 bases, leaving 10 bases between them. The CDR3 sequence is 13 residues long. Germline-derived CDR1 and CDR2 are MDHEN and SYDVKM. The CDR3 loop reads CASSLSGAGEQYF. Here the CDR3 DNA reads TGTGCCAGCAGTTTATCAGGGGCGGGCGAGCAGTACTTC.